The rows below give T cell receptor beta chains drawn from one sample of a study of tumor-infiltrating lymphocytes in localized non-small cell lung cancer. The assay was immunoSEQ multiplex PCR, and TCRdb's table has in-frame clones only and misses some. Here the sample spans over 9,500 clones, around four fifths being singletons. The material sequenced was uninvolved lung tissue not adjacent to the tumor. The source is a human donor with non-small cell lung cancer. The CDR3 runs from the conserved cysteine through the conserved F or W.

>TRBV2|TRBJ2-6
CASSEWGQGPGANVLTF
>TRBV11-2|TRBJ1-6
CASSLAGDRPLHF
>TRBV9|TRBJ2-3
CASSTRGGRGTMADTQYF
>TRBV6-6|TRBJ1-1
CASRRDRGPNTEAFF
>TRBV27|TRBJ2-7
CASRPHRDTFQYF
>TRBV14|TRBJ2-5
CASSHSGTVTETQYF
>TRBV19|TRBJ1-2
CASTLTASRTTNYGYTF
>TRBV21-1|TRBJ1-4
CASSKEWQGASRNEKLFF
>TRBV7-2|TRBJ1-1
CASGQWNTEAFF
>TRBV11-2|TRBJ2-7
CASSLGTEVFEQYF
>TRBV11-3|TRBJ1-4
CASSFMGTTNEKLFF
>TRBV11-2|TRBJ2-3
CASSFLGSATDTQYF
>TRBV27|TRBJ1-1
CASSLYTGTGGATEAFF
>TRBV9|TRBJ1-1
CASSVDGGWGTEAFF
>TRBV7-2|TRBJ1-2
CASSLAPAGDYGYTF
>TRBV6-5|TRBJ1-3
CASSRLTASGNTIYF
>TRBV21-1|TRBJ2-6
CASSTRYRRSGANVLTF
>TRBV6-5|TRBJ1-6
CASSSSGQGNSPLHF
>TRBV25-1|TRBJ2-2
CASTPSTITNTGELFF
>TRBV9|TRBJ1-5
CASSVGILGNQPQHF
>TRBV4-1|TRBJ1-1
CASSQEVEGLEAFF
>TRBV7-2|TRBJ1-1
CASSPDATEAFF
>TRBV5-1|TRBJ2-3
CASSSGISPDTQYF
>TRBV4-3|TRBJ2-2
CASSHFFGGGTGELFF
>TRBV9|TRBJ2-5
CASSARQGKETQYF
>TRBV10-1|TRBJ1-5
CACPGAQPQHF
>TRBV7-2|TRBJ2-2
CASMIAGGQTGELFF
>TRBV9|TRBJ2-3
CASSTYPGSTDTQYF
>TRBV7-2|TRBJ2-5
CASSLDEGDGETQYF
>TRBV2|TRBJ1-1
CASRLSITEAFF
>TRBV7-3|TRBJ1-1
CASSSGTEAFF
>TRBV19|TRBJ1-1
CASSRGRWNTEAFF
>TRBV11-3|TRBJ2-3
CASSLGLAGGASDTQYF
>TRBV4-1|TRBJ1-2
CASSQGQINYGYTF
>TRBV19|TRBJ2-7
CASRDNGQGTYEQYF
>TRBV11-2|TRBJ1-2
CASSFSGEGGYTF
>TRBV11-2|TRBJ1-3
CASSSIPGTAGNTIYF
>TRBV30|TRBJ2-7
CASQAGEGYYEQYF
>TRBV5-4|TRBJ1-6
CASSWGQGNSPLHF
>TRBV27|TRBJ2-3
CASSSLSGGIRDTQYF
>TRBV14|TRBJ1-1
CASSHSQVYRTEAFF
>TRBV5-1|TRBJ1-1
CASSPGTVGGYTEAFF
>TRBV27|TRBJ1-1
CASSFRTGGKGNTEAFF
>TRBV5-4|TRBJ1-1
CASSLQGNTEAFF
>TRBV19|TRBJ1-2
CASTFGTANYGYTF
>TRBV9|TRBJ2-5
CASSAGLRARVQETQYF
>TRBV7-2|TRBJ1-1
CASSQGQGLNTEAFF
>TRBV7-4|TRBJ1-4
CASSSREGINEKLFF
>TRBV25-1|TRBJ2-1
CASSDRAYEQFF
>TRBV20-1|TRBJ2-7
CWDRVYEQYF
>TRBV5-8|TRBJ1-4
CASSPGQPNEKLFF